What follows are 13 T cell receptor beta chains derived from one specimen sequenced in a study of Graves' ophthalmopathy and Graves' hyperthyroidism. RNA transcripts provided the template for amplifying TCR beta CDR3 regions. Scientists carried out first-round RT-PCR using HTBI primers and then a second-round multiplex PCR. TCRdb re-derived calls from the multiplex PCR reads in MiXCR, one entry per CDR3 protein. The sample has around 670,000 distinct CDR3 sequences, around 40% seen once. The sequencing sample was made of peripheral blood. These receptor sequences come from an adult man with Graves' ophthalmopathy.

This clonotype was seen a handful of times. The chain joins TRBV12-3 or TRBV12-4 to TRBJ1-5, with TRBD1 as a possible D gene (5 bases). Trimming removed 3 bases from V and 2 bases from J, with 14 bases in between. This CDR3 is built from 16 residues. The CDR3 sequence is CASSLSGEVGNQPQHF. CDR3 in DNA: TGTGCCAGCAGTTTGTCGGGGGAAGTGGGCAATCAGCCCCAGCATTTT.

On this clonotype: The junction shows a germline mismatch at one end, possibly a read error. V is TRBV2 and J is TRBJ2-3, with a possible D match to TRBD1 (5 bases). Germline values: CDR1 SNHLY, CDR2 FYNNEI. The CDR3 covers 11 residues. The CDR3 nucleotides read TGTGCCAGCAGGGAAGGGGTCATGCAGTATTTT. Residues: CASREGVMQYF.

The rearrangement uses TRBV9 and TRBJ1-3; the D is unclear. Trimming pared 0 bases from V and 7 bases from J, leaving 11 bases between. The CDR3 runs 14 residues. Per the germline V gene, CDR1 is SGDLS and CDR2 is YYNGEE. Here the CDR3 DNA reads TGTGCCAGCAGCGTAGGTTACGGGCAGAACACCATATATTTT. This codes for CASSVGYGQNTIYF.

This clonotype was counted ten times or more. CDR3 in amino acids: CSVGVGQGVSWQPQHF. The CDR3 DNA reads as TGCAGCGTTGGTGTGGGACAGGGGGTTTCATGGCAGCCCCAGCATTTT. V is TRBV29-1 and J is TRBJ1-5, with 11 bases identical to TRBD1. With V trimmed by 4 bases and J by 7 bases, 12 bases remained unmatched. This CDR3 is 16 amino acids long. Germline loops: CDR1 SQVTM, CDR2 ANQGSEA.

There are many counts of this clonotype. The V and J genes are TRBV7-2 and TRBJ1-6, with D possibly matching TRBD1 (6 bases). The CDR3 runs 15 residues. Per the germline V gene, CDR1 is SGHTA and CDR2 is FQGNSA. Trimming stripped 8 bases from V and 10 bases from J, with 21 bases between. The CDR3 sequence is CASEMGGRNESPLHF. CDR3 nucleotides: TGTGCCAGCGAGATGGGGGGGCGTAATGAATCACCCCTCCACTTT. The entire variable domain, with the rest obtained from reference TRBV7-2 and TRBJ1-6, is as follows: GAGVSQSPSNKVTEKGKDVELRCDPISGHTALYWYRQSLGQGLEFLIYFQGNSAPDKSGLPSDRFSAERTGGSVSTLTIQRTQQEDSAVYLCASEMGGRNESPLHFGNGTRLTVT.

The chain links TRBV29-1 to TRBJ1-1; 8 bases agree with TRBD1. The V segment lost 6 bases and the J segment 10 bases; nucleotides outside the gene matches: 4. The germline CDR1 and CDR2 sequences are SQVTM and ANQGSEA. The CDR3 is 10 residues long. For the CDR3, the DNA is TGCAGCGTGTCACAGGGGGGAGCTTTCTTT. Residues: CSVSQGGAFF.

This clonotype was observed a handful of times. The rearrangement uses TRBV19 and TRBJ2-7, with D perhaps matching TRBD2 (5 bases). The germline CDR1 and CDR2 sequences are LNHDA and SQIVND (reference sequence). CDR3 size: 13 residues. Trimming left V 7 bases short and J 0 bases short, with 10 bases between. This chain's CDR3 is CASNRGHSYEQYF. In DNA, the CDR3 is TGTGCCAGTAACCGGGGTCACTCCTACGAGCAGTACTTC.

This CDR3 reads CASSLRAHGYTF. DNA for the CDR3: TGTGCCAGCAGTTTACGGGCCCATGGCTACACCTTC. The chain recombines TRBV2 with TRBJ1-2; D is uncertain. The CDR3 length is 12 residues. Trimming took 5 bases from V and 6 from J, leaving 10 bases between them. Germline V CDR1 and CDR2: SNHLY, FYNNEI.

V is TRBV20-1 and J is TRBJ2-7; D gene ambiguous. CDR3 length: 12 amino acids. Deletions cut 5 bases from V and 3 bases from J, with 11 bases between. Per the germline V gene, CDR1 is DFQATT and CDR2 is SNEGSKA (reference sequence). CDR3 in amino acids: CSAAPPDYEQYF. For the CDR3, the DNA is TGCAGTGCTGCCCCCCCCGACTACGAGCAGTACTTC.

This chain connects TRBV29-1 to TRBJ1-1; D remains ambiguous. The germline V gene has CDR1 SQVTM and CDR2 ANQGSEA. V lost 3 bases and J lost 8, with 7 bases in between. CDR3 size: 10 residues. The CDR3 loop is CSVEGSEAFF. The CDR3 nucleotides are TGCAGCGTTGAGGGTAGCGAAGCTTTCTTT.

This sequence joins TRBV20-1 and TRBJ1-5; a possible D gene is TRBD1 (5 bases). This CDR3 contains 15 residues. Germline CDR1 is DFQATT and CDR2 is SNEGSKA (reference sequence). Trimming took off 3 bases at V and 3 bases at J, with 15 bases between the two ends. CDR3 sequence (DNA): TGCAGTGCTAGGGCCGGGGCGGACCTCAATCAGCCCCAGCATTTT. Translating gives CSARAGADLNQPQHF.

As to this clonotype: The CDR3 ends on some other residue instead of the conserved phenylalanine or tryptophan, so this is likely a read error. The V call is TRBV11-1, the J call TRBJ1-1; D is unresolved. This CDR3 is 14 amino acids long. Trimming stripped 5 bases from V and 1 base from J, with 11 bases between. Germline V lookup: CDR1 SGHAT, CDR2 FQDESV (reference sequence). Here the CDR3 DNA reads TGTGCCAGCAGCCCCAGTGGGAAGAACACTGAAGCTTTCCTT. Translating it yields CASSPSGKNTEAFL.

A single count supports this clonotype. The CDR3 region has the DNA TGTGCCAGCAGTTTATTGAAGGGGACAGCCTCTAGCACAGATACGCAGTATTTT. This sequence encodes CASSLLKGTASSTDTQYF. The chain has TRBV25-1 and TRBJ2-3; 7 bases match TRBD1. V lost 5 bases, J lost 0 bases, and 14 bases stayed unmatched. The CDR3 has 18 amino acids. Germline CDR1 and CDR2: MGHDK and SYGVNS. The variable domain in full, with the rest retrieved from reference TRBV25-1 and TRBJ2-3, is EADIYQTPRYLVIGTGKKITLECSQTMGHDKMYWYQQDPGMELHLIHYSYGVNSTEKGDLSSESTVSRIRTEHFPLTLESARPSHTSQYLCASSLLKGTASSTDTQYFGPGTRLTVL.